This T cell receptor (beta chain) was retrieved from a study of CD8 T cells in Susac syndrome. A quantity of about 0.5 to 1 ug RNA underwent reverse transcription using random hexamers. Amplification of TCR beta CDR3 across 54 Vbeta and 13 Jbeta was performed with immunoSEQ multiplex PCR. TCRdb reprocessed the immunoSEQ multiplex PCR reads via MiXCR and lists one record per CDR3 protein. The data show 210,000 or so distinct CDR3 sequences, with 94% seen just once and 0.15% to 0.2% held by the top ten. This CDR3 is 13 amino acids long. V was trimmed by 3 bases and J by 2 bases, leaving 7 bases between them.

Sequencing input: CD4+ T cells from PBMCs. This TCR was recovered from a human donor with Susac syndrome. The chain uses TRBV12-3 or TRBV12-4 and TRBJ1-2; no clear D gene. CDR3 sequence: CASSLAGNYGYTF. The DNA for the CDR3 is TGTGCCAGCAGTTTGGCAGGAAACTATGGCTACACCTTC.